This T cell receptor (beta chain) was recorded in a study of blood T cell repertoires in COVID-19. Germline-derived CDR1 and CDR2 are LNHDA and SQIVND (reference sequence). CDR3 size: 12 residues. The V end was cut by 5 bases, the J end by 10 bases, with 12 bases between. TCRdb keeps only in-frame clones here, not all; method: immunoSEQ multiplex PCR. This table holds 250,000 to 300,000 clones, around 90% found once. Sequenced input: PBMCs or T cells enriched from blood (not recorded which). The chain uses TRBV19 and TRBJ2-1, with D perhaps matching TRBD2 (6 bases). This clonotype was sampled from a woman in her thirties or forties who had recovered from COVID-19. The CDR3 nucleotides are TGTGCCAGTAGTTACGGCGGGGAAGAGCAGTTCTTC. Its translation is CASSYGGEEQFF.